This T cell receptor beta chain came from a study of PD-1 blockade in classical Hodgkin lymphoma. General study findings and limits: Lower baseline TCR diversity was reported for newly diagnosed patients than for healthy donors. By C4D1, CD4+ diversity increased significantly, especially in complete responders. Patients newly diagnosed and complete responders had comparable baseline diversity.

Repertoires were generated with immunoSEQ multiplex PCR, while TCRdb's copy carries only in-frame clones and drops some. The sample yields about 150,000 clones, approximately 81% seen once. As for this clone: Its antigen is not known.

Relapses following autologous stem cell transplantation were seen in all patients, with brentuximab vedotin exposure varying. Classification of best responses gave complete response, partial response or progressive disease. The sequence was collected from a human donor with classical Hodgkin lymphoma. The material was peripheral blood mononuclear cells (PBMCs), obtained before the second cycle of nivolumab.

The chain's CDR3 is CASSQGFEKTQYF. As DNA, the CDR3 is TGTGCCAGCAGCCAGGGGTTTGAGAAGACCCAGTACTTC. J is TRBJ2-5 and V is TRBV4-2; D gene unclear. V was clipped by 3 bases and J by 6 bases, with 11 bases between them. In germline, CDR1 is LGHNA, CDR2 YNFKEQ. This CDR3 contains 13 residues.